The text below deals with one TCR beta chain. Its antigen is unknown. The length of the CDR3 is 16 residues. Trimming removed 3 bases from V and 2 bases from J, with 14 bases in between. CDR1 is SGHTA, CDR2 FQGTGA, per germline. The data were taken from a study of T-cell memory formation after mild COVID-19. Overall study: TCR clusters showed largely donor specificity.

Constant-segment-primed 5'RACE gave TCR alpha and TCR beta cDNA libraries with sample barcodes and UMIs. In TCRdb, the 5' RACE reads were re-called with MiXCR into one record per CDR3 protein. The profile shows 350,000 to 500,000 distinct CDR3 sequences, over 15% of them singletons. Study results and limitations: CM and EM subsets held most contracting CD4+ clones; EMRA held CD8+ ones.

The sample was PBMCs or a T cell subset sorted from them (not recorded which). The chain combines TRBV7-3 with TRBJ2-1; possible D gene TRBD1, 5 bases. The origin of this receptor is a man between 18 and 29 years old who had mild COVID-19 (a few samples of this study predate the infection). Cell type and time point are not known. CDR3 in amino acids: CASSFGHVSPYNEQFF. In nucleotides, the CDR3 is TGTGCCAGCAGCTTCGGACACGTAAGTCCCTACAATGAGCAGTTCTTC. The full variable domain, its missing parts supplied by reference TRBV7-3 and TRBJ2-1, is GAGVSQTPSNKVTEKGKYVELRCDPISGHTALYWYRQSLGQGPEFLIYFQGTGAADDSGLPNDRFFAVRPEGSVSTLKIQRTERGDSAVYLCASSFGHVSPYNEQFFGPGTRLTVL.